This T cell receptor (beta chain) was retrieved from a study of blood T cell repertoires in COVID-19. The overall study: PBMCs, B-cell-depleted T cells, or T cells were the source of the cDNA or gDNA that made up the material.

CDR3 size: 17 residues. The V and J ends lost 1 base and 0 bases respectively, with 15 bases between them. Germline CDR1 is LGHNA and CDR2 is YNFKEQ. TCRdb keeps only in-frame clones here, not all; method: immunoSEQ multiplex PCR. The sample includes 300,000 or so clones, roughly 87% of them seen just once. The rearrangement joins TRBV4-2 to TRBJ1-1; D may be TRBD1 (6 bases). The TCR originated in a man aged 45 to 65 with active or convalescent COVID-19. The sample consisted of peripheral blood. The CDR3 is CASSQVVRGAMNTEAFF. CDR3 in DNA: TGTGCCAGCAGCCAAGTCGTCAGGGGAGCCATGAACACTGAAGCTTTCTTT.